The 23 T cell receptor beta chains in this list originate from one sample, sequenced in a study of tumor-infiltrating lymphocytes in primary liver carcinoma. Reverse transcription of about 500 ng total RNA with a constant-region primer produced TCR beta cDNA. Nested multiplex PCR, run for three rounds with slightly modified ARM-PCR, yielded TCR beta libraries. PCR rounds one and two used TRBV1-TRBV30 forward primers with a C-beta reverse primer for 10 cycles each. TCRdb re-called the multiplex PCR reads through MiXCR, storing one row per CDR3 protein. This table holds 250,000 to 350,000 distinct CDR3 sequences, nearly 60% found once. Unsorted whole blood supplied the RNA, and germline DNA was extracted too. What was sequenced was peripheral blood. Source of these receptors: a woman in her twenties or thirties with primary liver carcinoma and hepatitis B virus infection.

About this clonotype: Relative to the germline gene, one junction end is altered; a read error may explain this. The genes are TRBV11-2 and TRBJ2-5; tentative D call: TRBD2 (6 bases). The CDR3 has 16 amino acids. Germline V CDR1 and CDR2: SGHAT, FQNNGV. CDR3 DNA: TGTGCCAGCAGCTTATATGGACTATATCCGGAAGAGACCCAATACTTC. Translated, it gives CASSLYGLYPEETQYF.

V is TRBV29-1 and J is TRBJ2-3, with TRBD2 matching over 7 bases. This CDR3 is 13 amino acids long. The germline gives CDR1 SQVTM, CDR2 ANQGSEA. V shed 3 bases and J 7 bases; nucleotides not matched to a gene: 7. CDR3 nucleotides: TGCAGCGTTGATCCGGGGGGTACAAATACGCAGTATTTT. This gives the protein CSVDPGGTNTQYF.

About this clonotype: The junction differs from germline at one of its ends, possibly a read error. The CDR3 coding sequence is TGTGCCAGCACTTACTCTACGCGCCAGGGAGGATACGAGCAGTACTTC. Translated: CASTYSTRQGGYEQYF. This chain uses TRBV6-5 with TRBJ2-7, with D possibly matching TRBD2 (6 bases). The CDR3 is 16 amino acids. Germline CDR1 MNHEY, CDR2 SVGAGI.

This clonotype occurred once. The chain has TRBV28 and TRBJ2-5, with 9 bases aligning to TRBD1. This CDR3 region has 15 residues. J gave up 7 bases and V 3 bases, and 9 bases lay outside the gene matches. Germline-derived CDR1 and CDR2 are MDHEN and SYDVKM. CDR3 loop: CASSLRGTGSGTQYF. DNA of the CDR3: TGTGCCAGCAGTTTGCGGGGGACAGGGTCCGGGACCCAGTACTTC.

Comment on this clonotype: A junction boundary mismatches the germline segment, possibly from a read error. V usage is TRBV6-1 and J usage is TRBJ1-2, with D unclear. The CDR3 extends over 11 amino acids. Germline assignment: CDR1 MNHNS and CDR2 SASEGT. The chain's CDR3 is CACSQGYGYTF. The CDR3, as DNA: TGTGCCTGCAGTCAAGGCTATGGCTACACCTTC.

This clonotype appeared many times. The chain recombines TRBV11-2 with TRBJ2-5; 9 bases match TRBD1. Germline V gene lookup returns CDR1 SGHAT and CDR2 FQNNGV. This CDR3 spans 16 amino acids. Trimming removed 3 bases from V and 4 bases from J; junction bases left unmatched: 9. This CDR3 is CASSFFRDRDIETQYF. CDR3 DNA: TGTGCCAGCAGCTTTTTCCGGGACAGGGATATAGAGACCCAGTACTTC.

A remark on this clonotype: Possible read error: a much larger clone is one base away. The chain has TRBV12-3 or TRBV12-4 and TRBJ1-5; D is possibly TRBD1 (6 bases). The CDR3 totals 15 residues. The V end was cut by 4 bases, the J end by 3 bases, with 13 bases between. CDR3 region: CASSYGGGINQPQHF. The CDR3 DNA sequence: TGTGCCAGCAGTTACGGAGGGGGTATCAATCAGCCCCAGCATTTT.

This clonotype has at least ten counts. V gene TRBV4-1 combines with J gene TRBJ2-5; 10 nucleotides align to TRBD1. CDR1 MGHRA and CDR2 YSYEKL come from the germline V gene. The CDR3 consists of 16 residues. V gave up 3 bases and J gave up 3 bases; unmatched junction bases: 7. CDR3: CASSHTLDRGEETQYF. CDR3 DNA: TGCGCCAGCAGCCACACCCTGGACAGGGGGGAAGAGACCCAGTACTTC.

This chain connects TRBV11-3 to TRBJ2-5; possible D gene TRBD1, 6 bases. From germline, CDR1 is SGHNT and CDR2 YENEEA. The CDR3 loop spans 23 amino acids. The V end was cut by 5 bases, the J end by 0 bases, with 37 bases between. The CDR3 nucleotides are TGTGCCAGCAGCCTTACCGAGGGGGTTAGGGGTGGAGACAGACTTTCGTACCAAGAGACCCAGTACTTC. Translation: CASSLTEGVRGGDRLSYQETQYF.

The genes are TRBV12-3 or TRBV12-4 and TRBJ2-4; D may match TRBD1 or TRBD2 (5 bases each). There are 15 residues in the CDR3. The V gene lost 5 bases and the J gene lost 1 base, with 12 bases spanning the gap. The CDR3 sequence is CASSNRRGAKNIQYF. The CDR3 DNA reads as TGTGCCAGCAGTAACCGCCGGGGCGCCAAAAACATTCAGTACTTC.

J is TRBJ2-1 and V is TRBV11-3; 8 bases align to TRBD1. After removal of 6 bases from V and 4 bases from J, the junction contained 11 bases not matched to a gene. Germline V gives CDR1 SGHNT, CDR2 YENEEA. The CDR3 totals 16 residues. The CDR3 loop is CASSQGNQGAYNEQFF. In DNA form, the CDR3 reads TGTGCCAGCAGTCAAGGGAACCAGGGGGCATACAATGAGCAGTTCTTC.

The rearrangement links TRBV4-1 to TRBJ2-3; D is uncertain. The CDR3 consists of 15 residues. Germline assignment: CDR1 MGHRA and CDR2 YSYEKL. Trimming shortened V by 4 bases and J by 4 bases, and 15 bases separated the two germline ends. Here the CDR3 reads CASSRKFQNSDTQYF. For the CDR3, the DNA is TGCGCCAGCAGCCGCAAGTTCCAGAACTCAGATACGCAGTATTTT.

Notes on this clonotype: The CDR3 carries no conserved terminal phenylalanine or tryptophan, so it likely arises from a read error. This chain links TRBV12-3 or TRBV12-4 with TRBJ2-1, with a tentative D call TRBD2 (5 bases). Deletions cut 2 bases from V and 5 bases from J, with 13 bases between. The CDR3 runs 15 residues. The CDR3 DNA is TGTGCCAGCAGTTTAAGAGGGAGCAACAACAATGAGCAGTTCTTA. It yields the protein CASSLRGSNNNEQFL.

Regarding this clonotype: This may be a read error, as it is one base from a much larger clone. The chain couples TRBV29-1 to TRBJ2-3; D might be TRBD1 (7 bases). Germline lookup yields CDR1 SQVTM and CDR2 ANQGSEA. This CDR3 is 18 amino acids long. The V end lost 8 bases, the J end lost 1 base, and 28 bases lay between the germline ends. This CDR3 is CSTEWVGREGARTDTQYF. In DNA form, the CDR3 reads TGCAGCACTGAATGGGTCGGGAGAGAGGGGGCTCGCACAGATACGCAGTATTTT.

Turning to this clonotype: A much more abundant neighbour one base away suggests this may be a read error. The chain employs TRBV12-3 or TRBV12-4 and TRBJ1-5; a weak D match, TRBD1 (6 bases). CDR3 size: 14 residues. The ends were cut back, 9 bases at V and 1 base at J, with 13 bases in the middle. CDR3 sequence reads: CARRPGVSNQPQHF. CDR3 coding DNA: TGTGCCAGGAGACCAGGGGTAAGCAATCAGCCCCAGCATTTT.

This clonotype was found many times. At one boundary the junction diverges from the germline segment, which might be a read error. The chain employs TRBV4-3 and TRBJ2-5, with 8 positions matching TRBD1. The V gene's germline CDR1 is LGHNA and CDR2 YSLEER. CDR3 size: 14 residues. CDR3 in amino acids: CASSLAGGAETQYF. The CDR3 region has the DNA TGTGCCAGCAGCTTGGCAGGGGGCGCAGAGACCCAGTACTTC.

V and J are TRBV11-2 and TRBJ2-1, with 9 positions matching TRBD2. Germline V gene sequence: CDR1 SGHAT, CDR2 FQNNGV. The V and J ends lost 7 bases and 8 bases, in that order; junction bases with no gene match: 12. The CDR3 consists of 15 residues. CDR3 bases: TGTGCCAGCAACTTGGGCGGGAGGGCCCGGGATGAGCAGTTCTTC. Amino acid sequence: CASNLGGRARDEQFF.

Note on this clonotype: Since a much larger clone is just one base distant, this may be a read error. V is TRBV6-1 and J is TRBJ2-7, with D unresolved. Germline lookup yields CDR1 MNHNS and CDR2 SASEGT. The CDR3 is made up of 11 amino acids. Trimming stripped 2 bases from V and 3 bases from J, with 2 bases between. The CDR3 DNA reads TGTGCCAGCAGTGAAATCTACGAGCAGTACTTC. This gives the protein CASSEIYEQYF.

This clonotype has just a few counts. The chain links TRBV10-2 to TRBJ1-5; no firm D call. Germline-derived CDR1 and CDR2 are WSHSY and SAAADI. The CDR3 is 12 amino acids. Trimming took 1 base from V and 5 from J, leaving 3 bases between them. The CDR3 here is CASSEFHQPQHF. The DNA for the CDR3 is TGCGCCAGCAGTGAGTTCCATCAGCCCCAGCATTTT.

The chain is built from TRBV13 and TRBJ1-3; D not certain. The ends were cut back, 6 bases at V and 0 bases at J, with 9 bases in the middle. This CDR3 region has 14 residues. Per germline, CDR1 PRHDT and CDR2 FYEKMQ (reference sequence). The CDR3 loop reads CASSSGDSGNTIYF. CDR3 coding DNA: TGTGCCAGCAGTTCCGGGGACTCTGGAAACACCATATATTTT.

The sample holds many counts of this clonotype. CDR3 DNA sequence: TGTGCCAGCAGCTTAGTTCGGGAGACCCAGTACTTC. This encodes CASSLVRETQYF. The chain employs TRBV11-2 and TRBJ2-5; no reliable D call. Per germline, CDR1 SGHAT and CDR2 FQNNGV. The CDR3 has 12 amino acids. V was cut by 1 base and J by 5 bases, with 5 bases left in between.

Notes on this clonotype: A much larger clone lies a single base off, so this may be a read error. The CDR3 DNA is TGTGCCAGCAGCTTGTCGGGACTGAGCAACGAGCTGTACTTC. This gives the protein CASSLSGLSNELYF. V usage is TRBV5-6 and J usage is TRBJ2-7; TRBD2 might be the D (6 bases). This CDR3 contains 14 residues. CDR1 is SGHDT and CDR2 is YYEEEE in the germline V gene.

Notes on this clonotype: No conserved phenylalanine or tryptophan is present at the end of the CDR3, so a read error is the likely explanation. The V call is TRBV4-2, the J call TRBJ2-3, with D possibly matching TRBD1 (5 bases). CDR3 size: 15 residues. Germline CDR1 reads LGHNA; CDR2 reads YNFKEQ. The germline V and J ends were trimmed by 0 bases and 5 bases, with 12 bases remaining between them. The CDR3 DNA reads TGTGCCAGCAGCCAAGAGATGGAAGGGGTAGATACGCAGTATATT. This sequence encodes CASSQEMEGVDTQYI.